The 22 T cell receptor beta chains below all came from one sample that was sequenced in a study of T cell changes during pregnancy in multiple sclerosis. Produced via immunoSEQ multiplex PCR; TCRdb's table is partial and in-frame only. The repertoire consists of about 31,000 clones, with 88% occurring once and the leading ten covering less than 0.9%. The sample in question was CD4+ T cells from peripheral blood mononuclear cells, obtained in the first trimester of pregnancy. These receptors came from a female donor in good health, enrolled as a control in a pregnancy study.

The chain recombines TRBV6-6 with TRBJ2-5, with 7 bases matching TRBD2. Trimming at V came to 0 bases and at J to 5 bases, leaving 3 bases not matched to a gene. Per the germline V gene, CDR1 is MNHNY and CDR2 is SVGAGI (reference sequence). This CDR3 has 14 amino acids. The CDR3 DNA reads TGTGCCAGCAGTTACTCGGCCGGGGGGGAGACCCAGTACTTC. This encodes CASSYSAGGETQYF.

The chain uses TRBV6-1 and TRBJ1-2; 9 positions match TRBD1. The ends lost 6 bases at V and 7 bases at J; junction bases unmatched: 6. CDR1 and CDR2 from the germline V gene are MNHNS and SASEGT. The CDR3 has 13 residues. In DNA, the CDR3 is TGTGCCAGCAGCCCACAGGGGGCAAGTGGCTACACCTTC. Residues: CASSPQGASGYTF.

The CDR3 nucleotides read TGTGCCAGCAGCCCGCGGGGGGGAACAGATACGCAGTATTTT. Its translation: CASSPRGGTDTQYF. The V and J genes are TRBV7-2 and TRBJ2-3; 9 positions match TRBD2. The junction had 3 bases not matched to a gene; V was cut back by 5 bases and J by 3 bases. The CDR3 sequence is 14 residues long. From germline, CDR1 is SGHTA and CDR2 FQGNSA.

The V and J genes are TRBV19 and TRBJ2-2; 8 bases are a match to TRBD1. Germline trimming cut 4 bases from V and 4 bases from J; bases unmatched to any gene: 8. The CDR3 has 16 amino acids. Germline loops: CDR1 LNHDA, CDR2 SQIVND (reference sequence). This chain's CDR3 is CASSRGGGTGTGELFF. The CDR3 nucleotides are TGTGCCAGTAGTAGGGGTGGAGGGACAGGCACCGGGGAGCTGTTTTTT.

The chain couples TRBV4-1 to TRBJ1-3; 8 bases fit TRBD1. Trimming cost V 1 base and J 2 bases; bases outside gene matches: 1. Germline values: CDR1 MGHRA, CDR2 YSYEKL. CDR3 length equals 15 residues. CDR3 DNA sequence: TGCGCCAGCAGCCAAGGACAGGGGACTGGAAACACCATATATTTT. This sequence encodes CASSQGQGTGNTIYF.

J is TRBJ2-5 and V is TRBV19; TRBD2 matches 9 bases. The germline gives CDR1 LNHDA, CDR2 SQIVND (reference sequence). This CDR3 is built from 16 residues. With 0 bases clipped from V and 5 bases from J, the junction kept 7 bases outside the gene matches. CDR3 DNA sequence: TGTGCCAGTAGTATAGACTGGCGGGGGGGCCATGAGACCCAGTACTTC. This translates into CASSIDWRGGHETQYF.

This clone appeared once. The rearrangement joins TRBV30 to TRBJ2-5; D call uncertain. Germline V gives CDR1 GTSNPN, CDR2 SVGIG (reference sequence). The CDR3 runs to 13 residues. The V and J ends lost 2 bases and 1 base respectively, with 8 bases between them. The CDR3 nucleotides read TGTGCCTGGAGTAAACAGACCCAAGAGACCCAGTACTTC. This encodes CAWSKQTQETQYF. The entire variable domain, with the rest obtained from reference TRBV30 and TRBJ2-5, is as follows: SQTIHQWPATLVQPVGSPLSLECTVEGTSNPNLYWYRQAAGRGLQLLFYSVGIGQISSEVPQNLSASRPQDRQFILSSKKLLLSDSGFYLCAWSKQTQETQYFGPGTRLLVL.

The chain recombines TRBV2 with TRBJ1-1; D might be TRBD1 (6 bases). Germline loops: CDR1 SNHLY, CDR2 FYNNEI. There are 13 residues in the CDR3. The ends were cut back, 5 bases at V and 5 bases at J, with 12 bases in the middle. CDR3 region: CASSRGSGTEAFF. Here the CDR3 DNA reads TGTGCCAGCAGTAGGGGGTCAGGGACTGAAGCTTTCTTT.

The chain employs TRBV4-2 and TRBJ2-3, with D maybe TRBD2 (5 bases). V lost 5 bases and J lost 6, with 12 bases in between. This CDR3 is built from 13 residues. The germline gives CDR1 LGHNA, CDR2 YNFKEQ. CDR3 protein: CASSTTSSDTQYF. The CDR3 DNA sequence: TGTGCCAGCAGCACAACGTCTAGCGATACGCAGTATTTT.

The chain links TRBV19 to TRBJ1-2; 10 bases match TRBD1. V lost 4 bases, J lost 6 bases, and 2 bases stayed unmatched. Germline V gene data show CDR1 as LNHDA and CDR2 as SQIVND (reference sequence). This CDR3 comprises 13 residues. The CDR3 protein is CASSKGTGDGYTF. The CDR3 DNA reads TGTGCCAGTAGTAAGGGGACAGGGGATGGCTACACCTTC.

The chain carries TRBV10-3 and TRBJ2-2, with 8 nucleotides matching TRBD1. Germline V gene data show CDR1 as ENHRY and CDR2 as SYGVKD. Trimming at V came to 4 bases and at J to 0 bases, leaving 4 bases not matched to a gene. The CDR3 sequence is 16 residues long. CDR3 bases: TGTGCCATCAGTGGGAGACAGGGGCCGAACACCGGGGAGCTGTTTTTT. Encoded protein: CAISGRQGPNTGELFF.

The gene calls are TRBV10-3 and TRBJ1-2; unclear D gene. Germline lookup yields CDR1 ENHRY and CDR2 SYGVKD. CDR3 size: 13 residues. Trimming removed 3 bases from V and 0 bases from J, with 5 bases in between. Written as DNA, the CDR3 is TGTGCCATCAGTGATGTAGCTAACTATGGCTACACCTTC. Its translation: CAISDVANYGYTF.

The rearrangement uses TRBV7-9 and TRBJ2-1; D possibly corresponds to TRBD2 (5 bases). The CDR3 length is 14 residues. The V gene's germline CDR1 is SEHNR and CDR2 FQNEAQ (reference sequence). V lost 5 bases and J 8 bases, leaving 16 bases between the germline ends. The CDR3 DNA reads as TGTGCCAGCAGCGCGGACTCGGTTTTAGATGAGCAGTTCTTC. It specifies CASSADSVLDEQFF.

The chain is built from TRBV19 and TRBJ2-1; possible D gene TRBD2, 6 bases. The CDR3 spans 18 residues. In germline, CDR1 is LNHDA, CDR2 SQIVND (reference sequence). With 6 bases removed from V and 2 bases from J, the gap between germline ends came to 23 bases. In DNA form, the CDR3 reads TGTGCCAGTAGCCCCCAGGAAGGAGGGATCGTAACCTACAATGAGCAGTTCTTC. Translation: CASSPQEGGIVTYNEQFF.

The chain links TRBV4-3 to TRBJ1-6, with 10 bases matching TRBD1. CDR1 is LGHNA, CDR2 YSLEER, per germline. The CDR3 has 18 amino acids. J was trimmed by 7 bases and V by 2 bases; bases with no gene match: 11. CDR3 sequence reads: CASSQSVRGQGRNSPLHF. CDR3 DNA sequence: TGCGCCAGCAGCCAATCAGTCCGGGGACAGGGGCGAAATTCACCCCTCCACTTT.

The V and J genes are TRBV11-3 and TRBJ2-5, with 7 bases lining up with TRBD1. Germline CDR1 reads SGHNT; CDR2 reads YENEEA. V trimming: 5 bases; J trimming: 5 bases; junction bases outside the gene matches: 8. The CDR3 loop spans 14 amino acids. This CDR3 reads CASSPRQGLETQYF. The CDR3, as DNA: TGTGCCAGCAGCCCCAGACAGGGTCTGGAGACCCAGTACTTC.

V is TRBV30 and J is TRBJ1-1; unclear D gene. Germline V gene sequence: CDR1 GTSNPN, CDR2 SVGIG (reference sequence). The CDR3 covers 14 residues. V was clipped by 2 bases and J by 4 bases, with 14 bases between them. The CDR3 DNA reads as TGTGCCTGGAGTAATGGGGAGAGGAGCACTGAAGCTTTCTTT. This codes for CAWSNGERSTEAFF.

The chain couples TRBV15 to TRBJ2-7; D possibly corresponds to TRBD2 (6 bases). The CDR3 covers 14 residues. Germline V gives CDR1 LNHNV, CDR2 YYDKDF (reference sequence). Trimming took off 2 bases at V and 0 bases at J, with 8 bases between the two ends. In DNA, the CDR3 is TGTGCCACCAGCAGAAGGGACTCCTCCTACGAGCAGTACTTC. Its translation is CATSRRDSSYEQYF.

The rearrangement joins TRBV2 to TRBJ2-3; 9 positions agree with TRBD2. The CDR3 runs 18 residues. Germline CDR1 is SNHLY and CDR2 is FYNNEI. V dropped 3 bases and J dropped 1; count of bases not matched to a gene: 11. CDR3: CASSELRGGTLGTDTQYF. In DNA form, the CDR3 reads TGTGCCAGCAGTGAGTTGCGGGGGGGAACCCTTGGCACAGATACGCAGTATTTT.

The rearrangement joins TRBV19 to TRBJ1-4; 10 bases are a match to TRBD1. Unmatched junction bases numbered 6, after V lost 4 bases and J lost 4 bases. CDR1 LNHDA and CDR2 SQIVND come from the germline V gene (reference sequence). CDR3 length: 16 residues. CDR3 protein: CASSSETGGLNEKLFF. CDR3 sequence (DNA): TGTGCCAGTAGTAGTGAGACAGGGGGCCTTAATGAAAAACTGTTTTTT.

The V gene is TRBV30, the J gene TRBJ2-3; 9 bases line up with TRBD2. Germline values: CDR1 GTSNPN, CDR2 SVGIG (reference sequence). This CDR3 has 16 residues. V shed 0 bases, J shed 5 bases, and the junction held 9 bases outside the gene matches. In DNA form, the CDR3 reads TGTGCCTGGAGTGTAGGGTTGGCGGGGGGGGGAGATACGCAGTATTTT. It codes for CAWSVGLAGGGDTQYF.

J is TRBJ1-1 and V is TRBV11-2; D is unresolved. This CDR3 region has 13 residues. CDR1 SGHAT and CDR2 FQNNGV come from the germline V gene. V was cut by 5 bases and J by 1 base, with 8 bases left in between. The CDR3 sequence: CASSKRENTEAFF. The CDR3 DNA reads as TGTGCCAGCAGCAAGCGGGAGAACACTGAAGCTTTCTTT.